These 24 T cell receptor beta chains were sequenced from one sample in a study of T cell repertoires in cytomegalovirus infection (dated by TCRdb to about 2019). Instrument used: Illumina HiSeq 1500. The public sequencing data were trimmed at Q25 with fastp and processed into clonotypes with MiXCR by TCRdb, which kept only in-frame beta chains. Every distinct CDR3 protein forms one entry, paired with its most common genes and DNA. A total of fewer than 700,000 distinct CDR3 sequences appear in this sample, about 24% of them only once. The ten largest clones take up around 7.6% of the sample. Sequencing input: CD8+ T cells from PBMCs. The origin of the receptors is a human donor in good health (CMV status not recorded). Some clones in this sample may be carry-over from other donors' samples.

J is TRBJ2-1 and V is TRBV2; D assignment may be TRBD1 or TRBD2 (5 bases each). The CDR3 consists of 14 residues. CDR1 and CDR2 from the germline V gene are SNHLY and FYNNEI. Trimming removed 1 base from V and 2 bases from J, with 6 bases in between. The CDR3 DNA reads TGTGCCAGCAGTGAAGGGGGGACCTACAATGAGCAGTTCTTC. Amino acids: CASSEGGTYNEQFF.

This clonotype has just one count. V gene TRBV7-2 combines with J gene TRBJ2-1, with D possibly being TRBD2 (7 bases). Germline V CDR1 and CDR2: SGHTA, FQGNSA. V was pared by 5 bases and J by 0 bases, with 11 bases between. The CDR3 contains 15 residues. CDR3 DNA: TGTGCCAGCAGCGGGGGGGGCCCCTCCTACAATGAGCAGTTCTTC. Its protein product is CASSGGGPSYNEQFF.

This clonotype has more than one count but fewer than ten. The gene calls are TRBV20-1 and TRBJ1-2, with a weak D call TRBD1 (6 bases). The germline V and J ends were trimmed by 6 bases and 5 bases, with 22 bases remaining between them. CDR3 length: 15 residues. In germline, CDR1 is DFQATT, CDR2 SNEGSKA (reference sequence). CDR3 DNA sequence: TGCAGTGCGACATGGACAGAAAACTCGGATTATGGCTACACCTTC. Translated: CSATWTENSDYGYTF.

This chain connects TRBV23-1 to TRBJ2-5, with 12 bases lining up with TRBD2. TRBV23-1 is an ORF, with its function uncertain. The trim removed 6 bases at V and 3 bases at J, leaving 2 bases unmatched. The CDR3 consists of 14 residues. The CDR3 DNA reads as TGCGCCAGCAGCCGACTAGCGGGGGAAGAGACCCAGTACTTC. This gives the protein CASSRLAGEETQYF.

The DNA for the CDR3 is TGTGCTAGTGGTTCGGGGACATTGAGCACAGATACGCAGTATTTT. It encodes CASGSGTLSTDTQYF. J is TRBJ2-3 and V is TRBV12-5, with a tentative D call TRBD1 (6 bases). There are 15 residues in the CDR3. Germline-derived CDR1 and CDR2 are LGHNT and FRNRAP. V was clipped by 4 bases and J by 0 bases, with 11 bases between them.

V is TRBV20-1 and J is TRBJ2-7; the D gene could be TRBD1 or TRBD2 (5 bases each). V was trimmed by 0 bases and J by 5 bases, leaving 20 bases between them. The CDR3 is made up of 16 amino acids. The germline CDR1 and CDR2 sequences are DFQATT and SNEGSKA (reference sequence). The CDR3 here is CSARDRPGPGRNEQYF. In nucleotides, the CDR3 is TGCAGTGCTAGAGATCGGCCGGGACCTGGTAGGAACGAGCAGTACTTC.

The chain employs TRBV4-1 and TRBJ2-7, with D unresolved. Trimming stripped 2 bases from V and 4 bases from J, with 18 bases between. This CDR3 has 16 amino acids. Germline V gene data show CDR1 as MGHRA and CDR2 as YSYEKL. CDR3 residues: CASSQSPRTNRYEQYF. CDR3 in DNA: TGCGCCAGCAGCCAATCCCCCCGGACCAATAGATACGAGCAGTACTTC.

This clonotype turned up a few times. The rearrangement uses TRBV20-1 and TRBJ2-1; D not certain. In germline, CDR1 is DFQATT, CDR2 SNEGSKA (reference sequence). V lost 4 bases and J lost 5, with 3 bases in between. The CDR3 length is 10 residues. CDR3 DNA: TGCAGTGCTATACACAATGAGCAGTTCTTC. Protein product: CSAIHNEQFF.

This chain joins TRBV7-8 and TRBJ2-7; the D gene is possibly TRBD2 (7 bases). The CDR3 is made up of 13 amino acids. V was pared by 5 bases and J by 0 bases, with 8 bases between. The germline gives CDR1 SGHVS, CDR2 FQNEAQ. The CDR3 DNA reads TGTGCCAGCAGCCGGGGGGCCTCCTACGAGCAGTACTTC. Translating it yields CASSRGASYEQYF.

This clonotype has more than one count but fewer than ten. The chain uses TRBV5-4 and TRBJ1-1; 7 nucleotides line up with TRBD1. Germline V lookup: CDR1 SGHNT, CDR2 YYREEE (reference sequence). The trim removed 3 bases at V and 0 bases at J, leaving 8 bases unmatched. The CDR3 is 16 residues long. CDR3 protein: CASSWEGQAMNTEAFF. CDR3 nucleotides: TGTGCCAGCAGCTGGGAAGGACAGGCAATGAACACTGAAGCTTTCTTT.

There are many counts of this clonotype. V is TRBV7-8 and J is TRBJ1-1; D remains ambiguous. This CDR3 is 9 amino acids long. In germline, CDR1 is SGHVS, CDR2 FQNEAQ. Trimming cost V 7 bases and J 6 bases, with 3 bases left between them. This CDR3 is CASTPEAFF. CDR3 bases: TGTGCCAGCACCCCTGAAGCTTTCTTT.

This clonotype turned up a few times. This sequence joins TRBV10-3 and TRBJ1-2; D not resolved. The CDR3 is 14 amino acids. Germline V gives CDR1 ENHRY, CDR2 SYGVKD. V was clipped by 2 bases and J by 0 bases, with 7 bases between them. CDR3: CAISEAPSNYGYTF. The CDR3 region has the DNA TGTGCCATCAGTGAGGCTCCCTCTAACTATGGCTACACCTTC.

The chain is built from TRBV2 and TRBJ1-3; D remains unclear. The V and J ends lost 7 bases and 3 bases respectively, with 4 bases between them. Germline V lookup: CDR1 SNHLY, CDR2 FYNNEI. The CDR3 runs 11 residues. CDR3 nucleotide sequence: TGTGCCAGCAACGTTGGAAACACCATATATTTT. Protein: CASNVGNTIYF.

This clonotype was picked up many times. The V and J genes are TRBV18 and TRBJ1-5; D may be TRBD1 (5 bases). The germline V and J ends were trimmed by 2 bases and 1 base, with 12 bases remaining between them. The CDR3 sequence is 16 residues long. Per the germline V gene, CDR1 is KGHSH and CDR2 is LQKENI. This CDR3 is CASSPSGFQSNQPQHF. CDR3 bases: TGTGCCAGCTCACCATCAGGGTTTCAGAGCAATCAGCCCCAGCATTTT.

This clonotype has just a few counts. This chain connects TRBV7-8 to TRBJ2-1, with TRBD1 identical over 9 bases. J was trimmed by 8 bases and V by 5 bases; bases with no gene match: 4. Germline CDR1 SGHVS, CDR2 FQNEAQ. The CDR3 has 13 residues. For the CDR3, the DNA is TGTGCCAGCAGCCCTTGGACAGGGGATGAGCAGTTCTTC. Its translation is CASSPWTGDEQFF.

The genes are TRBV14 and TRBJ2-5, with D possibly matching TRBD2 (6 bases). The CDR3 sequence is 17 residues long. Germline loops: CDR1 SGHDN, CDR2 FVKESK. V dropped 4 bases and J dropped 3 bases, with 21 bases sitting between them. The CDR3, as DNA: TGTGCCAGCAGCCCGCCGGGAGAGGGAAGACCAAAAGAGACCCAGTACTTC. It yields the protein CASSPPGEGRPKETQYF.

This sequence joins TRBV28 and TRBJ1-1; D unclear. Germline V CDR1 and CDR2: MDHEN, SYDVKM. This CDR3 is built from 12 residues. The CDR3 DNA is TGTGCTTACACGACGGTAGGCACTGAAGCTTTCTTT. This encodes CAYTTVGTEAFF.

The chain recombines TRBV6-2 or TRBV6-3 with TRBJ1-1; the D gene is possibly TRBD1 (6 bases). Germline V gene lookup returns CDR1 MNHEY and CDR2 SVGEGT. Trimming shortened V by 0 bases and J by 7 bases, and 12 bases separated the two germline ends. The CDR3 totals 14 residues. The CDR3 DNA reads TGTGCCAGCAGTTACTCGACAGGAGCTAATGAAGCTTTCTTT. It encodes CASSYSTGANEAFF.

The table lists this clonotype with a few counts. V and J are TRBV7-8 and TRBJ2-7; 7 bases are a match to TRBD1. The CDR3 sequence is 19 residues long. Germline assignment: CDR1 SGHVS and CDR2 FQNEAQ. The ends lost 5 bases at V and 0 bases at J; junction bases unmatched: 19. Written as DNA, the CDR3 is TGTGCCAGCAGCCCTGCCCGGGACAGCATATACCGAAGCTCCTACGAGCAGTACTTC. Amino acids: CASSPARDSIYRSSYEQYF. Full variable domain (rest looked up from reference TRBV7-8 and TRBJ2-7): GAGVSQSPRYKVAKRGQDVALRCDPISGHVSLFWYQQALGQGPEFLTYFQNEAQLDKSGLPSDRFFAERPEGSVSTLKIQRTQQEDSAVYLCASSPARDSIYRSSYEQYFGPGTRLTVT.

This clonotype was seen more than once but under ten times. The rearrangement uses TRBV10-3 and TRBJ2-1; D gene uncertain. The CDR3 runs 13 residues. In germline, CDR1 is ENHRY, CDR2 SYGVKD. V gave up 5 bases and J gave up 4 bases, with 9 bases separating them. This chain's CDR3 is CAISYTVYNEQFF. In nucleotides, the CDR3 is TGTGCCATCAGTTACACGGTGTACAATGAGCAGTTCTTC.

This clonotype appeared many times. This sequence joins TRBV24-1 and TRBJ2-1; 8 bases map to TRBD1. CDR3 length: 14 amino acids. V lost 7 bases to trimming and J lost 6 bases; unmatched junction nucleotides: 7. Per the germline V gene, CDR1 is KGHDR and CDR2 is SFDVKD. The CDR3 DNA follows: TGTGCCACCAGCGCAGGGGGCGGGATCAATGAGCAGTTCTTC. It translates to CATSAGGGINEQFF.

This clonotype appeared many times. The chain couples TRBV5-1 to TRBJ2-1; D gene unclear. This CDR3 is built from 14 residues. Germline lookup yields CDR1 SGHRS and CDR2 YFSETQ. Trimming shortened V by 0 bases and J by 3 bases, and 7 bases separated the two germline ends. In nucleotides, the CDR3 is TGCGCCAGCAGCTTGGAGGCCGTCTACAATGAGCAGTTCTTC. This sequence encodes CASSLEAVYNEQFF.

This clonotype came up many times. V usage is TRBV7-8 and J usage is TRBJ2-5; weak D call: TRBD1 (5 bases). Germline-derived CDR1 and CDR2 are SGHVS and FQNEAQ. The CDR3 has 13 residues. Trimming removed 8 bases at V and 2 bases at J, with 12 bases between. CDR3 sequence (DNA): TGTGCCAGCCTCTCAGGGAATCAAGAGACCCAGTACTTC. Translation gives CASLSGNQETQYF.

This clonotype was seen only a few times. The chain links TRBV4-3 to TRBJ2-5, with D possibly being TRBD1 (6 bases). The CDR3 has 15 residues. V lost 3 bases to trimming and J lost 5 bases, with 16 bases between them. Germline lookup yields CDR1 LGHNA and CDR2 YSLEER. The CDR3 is CASSQLEGGRETQYF. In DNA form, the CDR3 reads TGCGCCAGCAGCCAGCTTGAAGGGGGTCGGGAGACCCAGTACTTC.